This T cell receptor (beta chain) originates from a study of cytomegalovirus exposure and HLA in healthy donors. As for the study in general: An analysis done earlier identified almost 120 million unique TCR beta sequences from about 180 million T cells. Assignment to the Caucasian-associated ancestry cluster applied to more than 75% of the roughly 400 genotyped donors.

Vbeta (60) and Jbeta (13) primers were used in the PCR. TCRdb's copy holds only in-frame clones and misses some; the assay was immunoSEQ multiplex PCR. The table lists over 150,000 clones, 75% to 85% of them singletons. The CDR3 runs 15 residues. Trimming took off 1 base at V and 0 bases at J, with 10 bases between the two ends. Germline V gene sequence: CDR1 SGHAT, CDR2 FQNNGV. General study results and limits: Per published reports, the classifier diagnosed cytomegalovirus status with high specificity and sensitivity.

Of note for this clone: Its specificity is not known.

Material: PBMCs. The rearrangement joins TRBV11-2 to TRBJ2-7; D may be TRBD2 (6 bases). The receptor's source is a woman between 45 and 65 years old in good health and CMV-seropositive. CDR3 region: CASSLGLAHSYEQYF. The CDR3 coding sequence is TGTGCCAGCAGCTTAGGGCTAGCGCACTCCTACGAGCAGTACTTC.